The 21 T cell receptor beta chains reported below all come from one sample, sequenced in a study of T cells in Graves' hyperthyroidism and ophthalmopathy. There were TCR beta CDR3 regions amplified from RNA transcripts. A first-round RT-PCR of the TCR CDR3 used the HTBI primer set. Each CDR3 protein is one row after TCRdb ran MiXCR on the multiplex PCR reads. The sample lists more than 500,000 distinct CDR3 sequences; 14% to 15% were seen once. What was sequenced was blood. The source of these receptors is a middle-aged woman with Graves' ophthalmopathy.

This clonotype was found many times. It may be a read error: a sequence one base away is much more abundant. The chain links TRBV12-3 or TRBV12-4 to TRBJ1-1; D remains ambiguous. V dropped 6 bases and J dropped 3 bases, with 17 bases sitting between them. CDR3 length: 15 amino acids. DNA of the CDR3: TGTGCCAGCAGGCCCCACTCGGTGCTGGACACTGAAGCTTTCTTT. This encodes CASRPHSVLDTEAFF.

This clonotype was recorded a few times. CDR3 region: CASSFVSTEAFF. CDR3 nucleotides: TGTGCCAGCAGCTTCGTGAGCACTGAAGCTTTCTTT. V gene TRBV7-9 combines with J gene TRBJ1-1; D is unclear. V lost 3 bases and J lost 4, with 6 bases in between. The CDR3 totals 12 residues. Germline V gene lookup returns CDR1 SEHNR and CDR2 FQNEAQ (reference sequence).

Many counts were recorded for this clonotype. The genes are TRBV11-2 and TRBJ1-6; D is ambiguous. Trimming pared 5 bases from V and 8 bases from J, leaving 19 bases between. This CDR3 contains 16 residues. From germline, CDR1 is SGHAT and CDR2 FQNNGV. The CDR3 DNA reads as TGTGCCAGCAGCCAAATGGACCTCAATAACCATTCACCCCTCCACTTT. This translates into CASSQMDLNNHSPLHF.

This clonotype was seen at least ten times. The chain couples TRBV30 to TRBJ2-7; 11 positions match TRBD2. Trimming at V came to 5 bases and at J to 4 bases, leaving 7 bases not matched to a gene. CDR3 length: 14 residues. The germline V gene has CDR1 GTSNPN and CDR2 SVGIG (reference sequence). The CDR3 bases are TGTGCCTGGGGTCTAGCGGGAGGTCTGTACGAGCAGTACTTC. Its translation: CAWGLAGGLYEQYF.

This clonotype was seen at least ten times. The V call is TRBV12-3 or TRBV12-4, the J call TRBJ2-2; D not resolved. The CDR3 runs 14 residues. Trimming left V 3 bases short and J 10 bases short, with 15 bases between. The CDR3 region has the DNA TGTGCCAGCAGTTTGGGCCATACTCATGAGGAGCTGTTTTTT. It specifies CASSLGHTHEELFF.

This clonotype has at least ten counts. The chain has TRBV12-3 or TRBV12-4 and TRBJ1-5; D may be TRBD1 (5 bases). The CDR3 contains 15 residues. V lost 6 bases to trimming and J lost 2 bases, with 14 bases between them. In DNA, the CDR3 is TGTGCCAGCAGCCTAGCCAGGGCTGGCAATCAGCCCCAGCATTTT. Protein product: CASSLARAGNQPQHF.

In its sample, this clonotype was seen many times. As DNA, the CDR3 is TGTGCCAGCAGCTACACAGTGAACACTGAAGCTTTCTTT. Translation: CASSYTVNTEAFF. The chain uses TRBV7-3 and TRBJ1-1; no reliable D call. Trimming left V 4 bases short and J 0 bases short, with 6 bases between. CDR1 is SGHTA, CDR2 FQGTGA, per germline. The CDR3 runs to 13 residues.

This clonotype was detected ten times or more. V and J are TRBV12-3 or TRBV12-4 and TRBJ2-7, with TRBD2 identical over 9 bases. J was trimmed by 2 bases and V by 6 bases; bases with no gene match: 5. This CDR3 comprises 14 residues. CDR3 coding DNA: TGTGCCAGCAGGCCGGGACTAGCACCCTACGAGCAGTACTTC. As protein: CASRPGLAPYEQYF.

This clonotype was seen a handful of times. V gene TRBV12-3 or TRBV12-4 combines with J gene TRBJ1-2, with D perhaps TRBD1 (6 bases). This CDR3 comprises 14 residues. Trimming cost V 1 base and J 7 bases, with 13 bases left between them. CDR3 nucleotides: TGTGCCAGCAGTTTAGTACTGGGGGCTAGTGGCTACACCTTC. This sequence encodes CASSLVLGASGYTF.

Many counts were recorded for this clonotype. The rearrangement uses TRBV6-1 and TRBJ1-5; 8 nucleotides line up with TRBD1. This CDR3 is built from 14 residues. Germline CDR1 MNHNS, CDR2 SASEGT. The ends lost 4 bases at V and 5 bases at J; junction bases unmatched: 4. This CDR3 is CASSGTGTYQPQHF. CDR3 coding DNA: TGTGCCAGCAGTGGGACAGGGACGTATCAGCCCCAGCATTTT.

This clonotype was counted ten times or more. The chain has TRBV20-1 and TRBJ2-2; D is unresolved. Trimming stripped 0 bases from V and 3 bases from J, with 2 bases between. The germline gives CDR1 DFQATT, CDR2 SNEGSKA (reference sequence). The CDR3 has 12 amino acids. The CDR3 coding sequence is TGCAGTGCTAGAGACCACACCGGGGAGCTGTTTTTT. Translating gives CSARDHTGELFF.

This clonotype occurred many times. The rearrangement uses TRBV30 and TRBJ1-5; possibly TRBD1 for D (6 bases). Deletions cut 2 bases from V and 6 bases from J, with 11 bases between. Looked up from germline, CDR1 is GTSNPN and CDR2 is SVGIG (reference sequence). The CDR3 consists of 13 residues. CDR3 loop: CAWSWDTGQPQHF. The CDR3, as DNA: TGTGCCTGGAGTTGGGACACGGGTCAGCCCCAGCATTTT.

This clonotype was recorded at least ten times. This sequence joins TRBV20-1 and TRBJ2-5, with TRBD2 identical over 8 bases. The CDR3 totals 14 residues. Germline assignment: CDR1 DFQATT and CDR2 SNEGSKA (reference sequence). V lost 2 bases to trimming and J lost 5 bases; unmatched junction nucleotides: 7. CDR3 nucleotides: TGCAGTGCTAGAATTGGACTAGCATCGGAGACCCAGTACTTC. It encodes CSARIGLASETQYF.

The V and J genes are TRBV2 and TRBJ1-3; D may be TRBD1 (6 bases). This CDR3 region has 17 residues. V lost 1 base and J 0 bases, leaving 13 bases between the germline ends. Germline CDR1 and CDR2: SNHLY and FYNNEI. CDR3 amino acids: CASSEEGGRFSGNTIYF. CDR3 nucleotide sequence: TGTGCCAGCAGTGAAGAGGGGGGGCGGTTCTCTGGAAACACCATATATTTT.

This clonotype was counted at least ten times. V and J are TRBV15 and TRBJ2-4, with D uncertain. V was shortened by 9 bases and J by 0 bases, with 15 bases between the two germline ends. The CDR3 runs to 15 residues. The germline gives CDR1 LNHNV, CDR2 YYDKDF (reference sequence). CDR3 residues: CATNDRFLAKNIQYF. Written as DNA, the CDR3 is TGTGCCACAAACGACCGGTTTCTAGCCAAAAACATTCAGTACTTC.

The chain carries TRBV29-1 and TRBJ2-2; D perhaps matches TRBD2 (6 bases). Trimming took 1 base from V and 0 from J, leaving 6 bases between them. This CDR3 is 14 amino acids long. Germline CDR1 is SQVTM and CDR2 is ANQGSEA. In DNA form, the CDR3 reads TGCAGCGTTGAAGGGGGGGCGAACACCGGGGAGCTGTTTTTT. Its translation: CSVEGGANTGELFF.

The J gene is TRBJ2-7, the V gene TRBV11-2; D is tentatively TRBD1 or TRBD2 (5 bases each). The CDR3 has 15 residues. Germline V gene sequence: CDR1 SGHAT, CDR2 FQNNGV. The V end was cut by 0 bases, the J end by 3 bases, with 12 bases between. The DNA of the CDR3 is TGTGCCAGCAGCTTAGAGGGGACCGCTAGCTACGAGCAGTACTTC. The encoded protein is CASSLEGTASYEQYF. Filled out from reference TRBV11-2 and TRBJ2-7, the complete variable domain reads EAGVAQSPRYKIIEKRQSVAFWCNPISGHATLYWYQQILGQGPKLLIQFQNNGVVDDSQLPKDRFSAERLKGVDSTLKIQPAKLEDSAVYLCASSLEGTASYEQYFGPGTRLTVT.

This clonotype was recorded many times. The chain has TRBV27 and TRBJ2-2; weak D call: TRBD2 (6 bases). This CDR3 contains 14 residues. CDR1 and CDR2 from the germline V gene are MNHEY and SMNVEV (reference sequence). V lost 10 bases and J 0 bases, leaving 12 bases between the germline ends. The CDR3 DNA follows: TGTGCCACCCGGGGGAGCGCGAACACCGGGGAGCTGTTTTTT. Its translation: CATRGSANTGELFF.

This clonotype has a count of ten or more. V gene TRBV7-2 combines with J gene TRBJ2-7; D is unresolved. Germline lookup yields CDR1 SGHTA and CDR2 FQGNSA. This CDR3 region has 13 residues. With 2 bases removed from V and 3 bases from J, the gap between germline ends came to 8 bases. CDR3 DNA sequence: TGTGCCAGCAGCTTAAAAAGAAACTACGAGCAGTACTTC. The encoded protein is CASSLKRNYEQYF.

In its sample, this clonotype was seen many times. The CDR3 region has the DNA TGTGCCAGCAGTACGCGGACTGAAGCTTTCTTT. The encoded protein is CASSTRTEAFF. The rearrangement uses TRBV12-3 or TRBV12-4 and TRBJ1-1; D is undetermined. This CDR3 is 11 amino acids long. V lost 5 bases and J 5 bases, leaving 6 bases between the germline ends.

The V gene is TRBV7-9, the J gene TRBJ2-2; 8 nucleotides line up with TRBD2. The CDR3 is made up of 14 amino acids. V dropped 3 bases and J dropped 7; count of bases not matched to a gene: 4. CDR1 SEHNR and CDR2 FQNEAQ come from the germline V gene (reference sequence). CDR3 sequence (DNA): TGTGCCAGCAGCTTGGGGACTAGGCTCGGGGAGCTGTTTTTT. This sequence encodes CASSLGTRLGELFF.